This is a list of T cell receptor beta chains from one sample in a study of cytomegalovirus exposure and HLA in healthy donors. Here immunoSEQ multiplex PCR was the method, and the copy in TCRdb shows in-frame clones only, minus some. The sample carries some 99,000 clones, roughly 79% recorded once. The sequencing sample was made of PBMCs. Source of these receptors: a woman aged 25 to 39 in good health and CMV-seronegative. Each CDR3 is given with its conserved first and last residue. Each record gives: D gene, J gene, V gene, clone size, CDR3 protein, CDR3 DNA. The D gene is left open where the match is weak. Expanded clones are given a class, and other clones once, few, many or no size at all.

. | TRBJ1-5 | TRBV19 | . | CASSPRGDNQPQHF | TGTGCCAGTAGCCCGCGGGGAGATAATCAGCCCCAGCATTTT
TRBD2 | TRBJ2-5 | TRBV7-9 | . | CASSSPRLAGATQYF | TGTGCCAGCAGCTCCCCAAGACTAGCGGGGGCGACCCAGTACTTC
. | TRBJ1-1 | TRBV2 | . | CASKGELGGRTEAFF | TGTGCCAGCAAGGGCGAATTGGGGGGTCGGACTGAAGCTTTCTTT
TRBD1 | TRBJ1-2 | TRBV6-1 | . | CASALRGTATTGYTF | TGTGCCAGCGCGCTGAGAGGGACAGCTACTACTGGCTACACCTTC
. | TRBJ1-1 | TRBV19 | . | CASSIFLGNTEAFF | TGTGCCAGTAGTATATTCCTAGGGAACACTGAAGCTTTCTTT
. | TRBJ2-7 | TRBV7-2 | . | CASSLQGHEQYF | TGTGCCAGCAGCTTACAGGGCCACGAGCAGTACTTC
TRBD2 | TRBJ2-7 | TRBV2 | . | CATDDWGASGRAYEQYF | TGTGCCACTGACGATTGGGGGGCTAGCGGGAGGGCCTACGAGCAGTACTTC
. | TRBJ1-4 | TRBV9 | . | CASSVTQGWNEKLFF | TGTGCCAGCAGCGTAACACAGGGATGGAATGAAAAACTGTTTTTT
TRBD1 | TRBJ1-2 | TRBV19 | . | CASSIGATGLSGYTF | TGTGCCAGTAGTATAGGCGCGACAGGGTTGAGCGGCTACACCTTC
TRBD2 | TRBJ2-3 | TRBV28 | few | CATREEGTQYF | TGTGCCACCCGGGAGGAGGGTACGCAGTATTTT
. | TRBJ1-2 | TRBV6-1 | . | CASSEASGANYGYTF | TGTGCCAGCAGTGAAGCTTCGGGAGCTAACTATGGCTACACCTTC
. | TRBJ2-7 | TRBV5-8 | . | CASSSPWAGEQYF | TGTGCCAGCAGCTCCCCATGGGCGGGAGAGCAGTACTTC
. | TRBJ2-1 | TRBV19 | once | CASSIPSYSRYNEQFF | TGTGCCAGTAGTATACCAAGTTACAGCCGATACAATGAGCAGTTCTTC
. | TRBJ2-7 | TRBV11-2 | . | CASSPWGAYEQYF | TGTGCCAGCAGCCCCTGGGGGGCCTACGAGCAGTACTTC
. | TRBJ2-7 | TRBV11-2 | . | CASTQFRGGQYF | TGCGCCAGCACCCAGTTTCGAGGTGGCCAGTACTTC
TRBD2 | TRBJ2-3 | TRBV7-8 | . | CASSRASGRAADTQYF | TGTGCCAGCAGCCGGGCGAGCGGGAGGGCGGCTGATACGCAGTATTTT
. | TRBJ1-3 | TRBV13 | . | CASSPEEGNTIYF | TGTGCCAGCAGCCCGGAGGAAGGAAACACCATATATTTT
TRBD1 | TRBJ1-4 | TRBV5-1 | once | CASSLGVGGAANEKLFF | TGCGCCAGCAGCTTGGGAGTAGGGGGCGCAGCTAATGAAAAACTGTTTTTT
TRBD2 | TRBJ2-1 | TRBV11-2 | . | CASSLRSGRAGNEQFF | TGTGCCAGCAGCCTCCGAAGCGGGAGGGCGGGGAATGAGCAGTTCTTC
. | TRBJ2-1 | TRBV21-1 | . | CASSKAGGTGAPMEQFF | TGTGCCAGCAGCAAAGCTGGGGGGACAGGGGCCCCAATGGAGCAGTTCTTC
TRBD2 | TRBJ2-7 | TRBV2 | . | CASSGLEREVNEQYF | TGTGCCAGCAGTGGGTTAGAGCGGGAGGTCAACGAGCAGTACTTC
. | TRBJ2-1 | TRBV19 | . | CASSMNNNEQFF | TGTGCCAGTAGTATGAACAACAATGAGCAGTTCTTC
. | TRBJ2-7 | TRBV7-9 | few | CSSSLVSEQYF | TGTTCCAGCAGCTTAGTCAGCGAGCAGTACTTC
. | TRBJ1-2 | TRBV6-4 | . | CASSEELDSGNYGYTF | TGTGCCAGCAGTGAAGAGTTGGACAGCGGAAACTATGGCTACACCTTC
. | TRBJ1-2 | TRBV5-1 | . | CASSLARTTANYGYTF | TGCGCCAGCAGCTTGGCCCGGACGACAGCTAACTATGGCTACACCTTC
. | TRBJ1-5 | TRBV19 | once | CASSIDATGKGNQPQHF | TGTGCCAGTAGTATAGATGCTACGGGTAAGGGCAATCAGCCCCAGCATTTT
TRBD2 | TRBJ2-3 | TRBV2 | . | CASSEKLAGLGADTQYF | TGTGCCAGCAGTGAAAAATTGGCTGGACTAGGGGCAGATACGCAGTATTTT
. | TRBJ2-6 | TRBV5-1 | once | CASSPPSLETNVLTF | TGCGCCAGCAGCCCTCCATCCCTAGAGACCAACGTCCTGACTTTC
. | TRBJ1-2 | TRBV28 | . | CASSLEALGRGGYTF | TGTGCCAGCAGCTTAGAAGCCCTAGGAAGAGGTGGCTACACCTTC
. | TRBJ1-4 | TRBV4-3 | . | CASSQDRWSGNYNEKLFF | TGCGCCAGCAGCCAAGATAGGTGGAGCGGGAACTATAATGAAAAACTGTTTTTT
. | TRBJ1-5 | TRBV28 | once | CAIGGGNQPQHF | TGTGCCATCGGTGGGGGGAATCAGCCCCAGCATTTT
. | TRBJ1-2 | TRBV6-5 | . | CASSYSGGYGYTF | TGTGCCAGCAGTTACTCGGGGGGGTATGGCTACACCTTC
TRBD2 | TRBJ2-7 | TRBV6-5 | . | CASSYSRESYEQYF | TGTGCCAGCAGTTACTCGCGGGAGTCGTACGAGCAGTACTTC
TRBD1 | TRBJ2-5 | TRBV6-5 | . | CASATGTGKETQYF | TGTGCCAGCGCTACCGGGACAGGGAAGGAGACCCAGTACTTC
TRBD1 | TRBJ2-1 | TRBV4-1 | . | CASSHPTRTGEYSEQFF | TGCGCCAGCAGCCACCCCACTAGGACAGGGGAATACAGTGAGCAGTTCTTC
. | TRBJ1-2 | TRBV19 | . | CASGSRASNYGYTF | TGTGCCAGTGGGTCGAGGGCCTCTAACTATGGCTACACCTTC
TRBD2 | TRBJ2-5 | TRBV6-1 | . | CASRLREGSPTQYF | TGTGCCAGCAGGTTACGGGAGGGCTCGCCGACCCAGTACTTC
. | TRBJ2-6 | TRBV13 | . | CASSLSVETPGANVLTF | TGTGCCAGCAGCTTATCGGTGGAGACCCCTGGGGCCAACGTCCTGACTTTC
. | TRBJ2-7 | TRBV20-1 | once | CSARTIYEQYF | TGCAGTGCCCGTACTATTTACGAGCAGTACTTC
. | TRBJ2-3 | TRBV10-1 | . | CASSRLGPGVPDTQYF | TGCGCCAGCAGTCGCTTAGGGCCCGGGGTTCCAGATACGCAGTATTTT
. | TRBJ2-3 | TRBV9 | . | CASSDSLAGGSRTDTQYF | TGTGCCAGCAGCGACTCTCTAGCAGGGGGGAGTAGGACAGATACGCAGTATTTT
. | TRBJ1-4 | TRBV6-5 | . | CASSYGQLNEKLFF | TGTGCCAGCAGTTACGGACAGCTTAATGAAAAACTGTTTTTT
TRBD2 | TRBJ2-5 | TRBV29-1 | few | CSVEGGTTAQETQYF | TGCAGCGTTGAAGGCGGGACTACCGCACAAGAGACCCAGTACTTC
TRBD2 | TRBJ2-1 | TRBV5-4 | once | CASSTKTSGVGNEQFF | TGTGCCAGCAGCACGAAGACTAGCGGGGTAGGCAATGAGCAGTTCTTC